The 23 T cell receptor beta chains below come from one sample, sequenced in a study of blood T cell repertoires in COVID-19. TCRdb's copy holds only in-frame clones and misses some; the assay was immunoSEQ multiplex PCR. The repertoire includes roughly 300,000 clones, around 90% of them detected once, and around 1.1% sits in the top ten. What was sequenced was PBMCs or T cells enriched from blood (not recorded which). These receptors were obtained from a woman aged 25 to 45 who had recovered from COVID-19.

This sequence joins TRBV30 and TRBJ1-5; 8 bases align to TRBD1. The CDR3 contains 15 residues. Germline values: CDR1 GTSNPN, CDR2 SVGIG (reference sequence). Trimming took 0 bases from V and 2 from J; bases not matched to a gene: 3. CDR3 in amino acids: CAWSVATGGNQPQHF. In DNA form, the CDR3 reads TGTGCCTGGAGTGTAGCGACAGGGGGCAATCAGCCCCAGCATTTT.

The J gene is TRBJ1-2, the V gene TRBV9; 10 bases match TRBD1. The CDR3 has 16 residues. Germline CDR1 reads SGDLS; CDR2 reads YYNGEE. Unmatched junction bases numbered 5, after V lost 1 base and J lost 2 bases. The CDR3 DNA sequence: TGTGCCAGCAGCGTAAGTCCGGGACAGGGGAACTATGGCTACACCTTC. Translation gives CASSVSPGQGNYGYTF.

The chain is built from TRBV6-1 and TRBJ2-6; 7 bases are shared with TRBD1. Germline CDR1 MNHNS, CDR2 SASEGT. J lost 0 bases, V lost 4 bases, and 9 bases had no gene match. CDR3 size: 18 residues. In nucleotides, the CDR3 is TGTGCCAGCAGTGGGGACAGACTACTTATCTCTGGGGCCAACGTCCTGACTTTC. Protein: CASSGDRLLISGANVLTF.

DNA of the CDR3: TGTGCCAGCAGCCGAACCGGGACAGAGGATGCCGGGGAGCTGTTTTTT. Its translation is CASSRTGTEDAGELFF. The chain joins TRBV5-4 to TRBJ2-2; 7 nucleotides match TRBD1. Germline V gene sequence: CDR1 SGHNT, CDR2 YYREEE (reference sequence). This CDR3 has 16 amino acids. The V and J ends lost 4 bases and 6 bases, in that order; junction bases with no gene match: 12.

This chain uses TRBV28 with TRBJ2-1, with D possibly matching TRBD2 (6 bases). The CDR3 length is 14 residues. The germline CDR1 and CDR2 sequences are MDHEN and SYDVKM. Trimming took 5 bases from V and 6 from J, leaving 14 bases between them. CDR3 nucleotide sequence: TGTGCCAGCAGTCCCCCGGGAGCTATCAATGAGCAGTTCTTC. Translating it yields CASSPPGAINEQFF. The full variable domain, with the rest looked up from reference TRBV28 and TRBJ2-1, is DVKVTQSSRYLVKRTGEKVFLECVQDMDHENMFWYRQDPGLGLRLIYFSYDVKMKEKGDIPEGYSVSREKKERFSLILESASTNQTSMYLCASSPPGAINEQFFGPGTRLTVL.

This rearrangement joins TRBV3-1 (or the pseudogene TRBV3-2) to TRBJ2-1; D is perhaps TRBD2 (5 bases). V shed 3 bases and J shed 0 bases, with 6 bases lying between them. Per germline, CDR1 LGHDT and CDR2 YNNKEL (reference sequence). The CDR3 length is 14 residues. The CDR3 sequence: CASSQGSSYNEQFF. CDR3 in DNA: TGTGCCAGCAGCCAGGGGAGCTCCTACAATGAGCAGTTCTTC.

The table lists this clone with a few counts. The chain combines TRBV19 with TRBJ2-3; a possible D gene is TRBD1 (6 bases). The length of the CDR3 is 13 residues. The germline gives CDR1 LNHDA, CDR2 SQIVND (reference sequence). The V and J ends lost 6 bases and 4 bases respectively, with 11 bases between them. The chain's CDR3 is CASRNDRSDTQYF. CDR3 bases: TGTGCCAGTAGAAACGACAGGTCAGATACGCAGTATTTT.

The V call is TRBV6-1, the J call TRBJ2-7; 16 bases are shared with TRBD2. The CDR3 loop spans 15 amino acids. Germline V gene lookup returns CDR1 MNHNS and CDR2 SASEGT. Unmatched junction bases numbered 5, after V lost 5 bases and J lost 7 bases. This CDR3 reads CASSSTGLAGGEQYF. The CDR3 nucleotides are TGTGCCAGCAGTTCGACGGGACTAGCGGGAGGGGAGCAGTACTTC.

V usage is TRBV9 and J usage is TRBJ2-1, with 16 bases fitting TRBD2. Losses at the gene ends were 0 bases for V and 8 bases for J; bases not matched to a gene: 5. This CDR3 has 17 amino acids. Germline V gene lookup returns CDR1 SGDLS and CDR2 YYNGEE. This chain's CDR3 is CASSVGGTSGRAYEQFF. The CDR3 DNA sequence: TGTGCCAGCAGCGTAGGGGGGACTAGCGGGAGGGCCTATGAGCAGTTCTTC.

The genes are TRBV11-2 and TRBJ2-7; 9 bases are shared with TRBD1. This CDR3 has 14 amino acids. CDR1 is SGHAT, CDR2 FQNNGV, per germline. V dropped 5 bases and J dropped 3; count of bases not matched to a gene: 5. CDR3 in DNA: TGTGCCAGCAGCCGCACGGGACAGGGCTACGAGCAGTACTTC. Its translation is CASSRTGQGYEQYF.

This chain joins TRBV2 and TRBJ2-7, with 9 bases fitting TRBD1. This CDR3 is 16 amino acids long. Per the germline V gene, CDR1 is SNHLY and CDR2 is FYNNEI. J lost 4 bases, V lost 3 bases, and 10 bases had no gene match. The CDR3 loop reads CASSEGTGRTTYEQYF. The DNA of the CDR3 is TGTGCCAGCAGTGAGGGGACAGGGCGAACCACTTACGAGCAGTACTTC.

V usage is TRBV6-6 and J usage is TRBJ2-7; 9 bases match TRBD1. This CDR3 spans 15 amino acids. V lost 3 bases to trimming and J lost 4 bases; unmatched junction nucleotides: 7. Germline V gene sequence: CDR1 MNHNY, CDR2 SVGAGI (reference sequence). The CDR3 here is CASSYITGGWYEQYF. The DNA of the CDR3 is TGTGCCAGCAGTTATATCACAGGGGGCTGGTACGAGCAGTACTTC.

The chain employs TRBV7-9 and TRBJ2-1; TRBD1 matches 10 bases. V lost 2 bases, J lost 4 bases, and 2 bases stayed unmatched. Germline V CDR1 and CDR2: SEHNR, FQNEAQ (reference sequence). The CDR3 is 15 amino acids. For the CDR3, the DNA is TGTGCCAGCAGCTTAAGGGACAGGGGATACAATGAGCAGTTCTTC. This codes for CASSLRDRGYNEQFF.

This clone came up a few times. The chain recombines TRBV30 with TRBJ2-1; 13 bases align to TRBD2. There are 13 residues in the CDR3. CDR1 and CDR2 from the germline V gene are GTSNPN and SVGIG (reference sequence). Here the CDR3 DNA reads TGTGCTTACGGACTAGCGGGAGTCAATGAGCAGTTCTTC. Its protein is CAYGLAGVNEQFF.

This chain connects TRBV30 to TRBJ2-5; no clear D. CDR1 GTSNPN and CDR2 SVGIG come from the germline V gene (reference sequence). The CDR3 runs 11 residues. V lost 1 base, J lost 3 bases, and 3 bases lay in between. CDR3 DNA: TGTGCCTGGAGTGCAGAAGAGACCCAGTACTTC. This translates into CAWSAEETQYF.

This chain links TRBV19 with TRBJ2-1; the D gene is possibly TRBD1 (6 bases). The CDR3 is 13 amino acids. With 4 bases removed from V and 5 bases from J, the gap between germline ends came to 9 bases. Looked up from germline, CDR1 is LNHDA and CDR2 is SQIVND (reference sequence). In nucleotides, the CDR3 is TGTGCCAGTAGTAAGGGACACAACAATGAGCAGTTCTTC. Amino acids: CASSKGHNNEQFF. The full variable domain, rest sourced from reference TRBV19 and TRBJ2-1, is DGGITQSPKYLFRKEGQNVTLSCEQNLNHDAMYWYRQDPGQGLRLIYYSQIVNDFQKGDIAEGYSVSREKKESFPLTVTSAQKNPTAFYLCASSKGHNNEQFFGPGTRLTVL.

This chain joins TRBV5-1 and TRBJ1-2, with unresolved D. The CDR3 contains 12 residues. Germline CDR1 and CDR2: SGHRS and YFSETQ. Trimming removed 4 bases from V and 6 bases from J, with 10 bases in between. CDR3 nucleotide sequence: TGCGCCAGCAGCCCGGGAGGCCATGGCTACACCTTC. Its translation is CASSPGGHGYTF.

J is TRBJ1-2 and V is TRBV7-9; a weak D match, TRBD1 (5 bases). CDR3 length equals 13 residues. CDR1 is SEHNR, CDR2 FQNEAQ, per germline (reference sequence). Trimming stripped 1 base from V and 10 bases from J, with 13 bases between. Here the CDR3 reads CASSLGQGSIYTF. The CDR3 nucleotides are TGTGCCAGCAGCTTAGGGCAGGGAAGTATCTACACCTTC.

The rearrangement joins TRBV30 to TRBJ2-5; tentatively, D is TRBD2 (5 bases). The V end was cut by 2 bases, the J end by 5 bases, with 12 bases between. Germline V lookup: CDR1 GTSNPN, CDR2 SVGIG (reference sequence). The CDR3 runs 13 residues. CDR3 in amino acids: CAWSTGNQETQYF. CDR3 DNA: TGTGCCTGGAGTACGGGGAATCAGGAGACCCAGTACTTC.

V is TRBV28 and J is TRBJ1-6, with a possible D match to TRBD1 (6 bases). CDR3 length equals 15 residues. Trimming cost V 5 bases and J 14 bases, with 22 bases left between them. Looked up from germline, CDR1 is MDHEN and CDR2 is SYDVKM. For the CDR3, the DNA is TGTGCCAGCAGTCCAAGGGGCTCGGGACATAGGACCCTCCACTTT. It codes for CASSPRGSGHRTLHF.

This clone has a handful of counts. This chain links TRBV23-1 with TRBJ2-2; 8 bases match TRBD1. TRBV23-1 is flagged as an ORF with uncertain function. This CDR3 region has 15 residues. The V and J ends lost 0 bases and 3 bases, in that order; junction bases with no gene match: 0. The CDR3 loop is CASSQSGQDTGELFF. The DNA of the CDR3 is TGCGCCAGCAGTCAATCGGGACAGGACACCGGGGAGCTGTTTTTT.

This clone is a singleton in its sample. The gene calls are TRBV19 and TRBJ2-1; D unclear. CDR3 length equals 13 residues. Trimming shortened V by 3 bases and J by 6 bases, and 9 bases separated the two germline ends. Germline lookup yields CDR1 LNHDA and CDR2 SQIVND (reference sequence). CDR3 protein: CASSIVSSNEQFF. The CDR3 region has the DNA TGTGCCAGTAGTATTGTGTCGTCCAATGAGCAGTTCTTC.

The chain carries TRBV3-1 (or the pseudogene TRBV3-2) and TRBJ2-3; D unresolved. Germline V gene sequence: CDR1 LGHDT, CDR2 YNNKEL (reference sequence). Trimming removed 1 base at V and 2 bases at J, with 10 bases between. This CDR3 spans 15 amino acids. The CDR3 spells CASSQGPGYTDTQYF. Written as DNA, the CDR3 is TGTGCCAGCAGCCAAGGACCGGGTTACACAGATACGCAGTATTTT.